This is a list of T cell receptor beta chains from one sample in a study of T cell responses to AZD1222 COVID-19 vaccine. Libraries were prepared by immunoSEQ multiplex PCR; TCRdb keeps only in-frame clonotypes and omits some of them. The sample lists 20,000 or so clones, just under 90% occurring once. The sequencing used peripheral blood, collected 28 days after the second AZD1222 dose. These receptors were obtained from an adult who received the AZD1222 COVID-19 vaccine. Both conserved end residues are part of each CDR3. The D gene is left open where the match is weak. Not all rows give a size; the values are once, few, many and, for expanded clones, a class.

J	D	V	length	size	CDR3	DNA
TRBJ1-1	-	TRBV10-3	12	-	CAISGVNTEAFF	TGTGCCATCAGTGGTGTGAACACTGAAGCTTTCTTT
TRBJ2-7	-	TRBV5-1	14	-	CASADAPISYEQYF	TGCGCCAGCGCCGATGCACCTATATCCTACGAGCAGTACTTC
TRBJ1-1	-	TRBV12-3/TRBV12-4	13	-	CASSYGQYTEAFF	TGTGCCAGCAGTTACGGACAGTACACTGAAGCTTTCTTT
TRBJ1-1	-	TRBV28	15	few	CASSRGRAGGTEAFF	TGTGCCAGCAGCCGCGGCAGGGCCGGGGGAACTGAAGCTTTCTTT
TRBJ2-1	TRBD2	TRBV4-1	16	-	CASSLRTSGRYNEQFF	TGCGCCAGCAGCCTGCGGACTAGCGGGAGGTACAATGAGCAGTTCTTC
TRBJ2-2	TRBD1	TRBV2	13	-	CASSDGQGTELFF	TGTGCCAGCAGTGATGGACAGGGTACGGAGCTGTTTTTT
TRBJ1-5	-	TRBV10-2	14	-	CASSSQGAVQPQHF	TGCGCCAGCAGTTCCCAGGGAGCCGTTCAGCCCCAGCATTTT
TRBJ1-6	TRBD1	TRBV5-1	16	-	CASSLVGQGANSPLHF	TGCGCCAGCAGCTTGGTCGGACAGGGGGCGAATTCACCCCTCCACTTT
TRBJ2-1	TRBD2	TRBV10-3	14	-	CAIKRLAEYNEQFF	TGTGCCATCAAACGACTAGCGGAGTACAATGAGCAGTTCTTC
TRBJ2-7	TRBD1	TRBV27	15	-	CASSFGGQGFYEQYF	TGTGCCAGCAGTTTCGGAGGACAGGGCTTCTACGAGCAGTACTTC
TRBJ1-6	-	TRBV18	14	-	CASSPERADSPLHF	TGTGCCAGCTCACCAGAGAGGGCGGATTCACCCCTCCACTTT
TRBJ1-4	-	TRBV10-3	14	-	CAIRPSGTNEKLFF	TGTGCCATCAGGCCGTCGGGCACTAATGAAAAACTGTTTTTT
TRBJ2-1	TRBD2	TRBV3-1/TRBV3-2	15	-	CASSQGSGGYNEQFF	TGTGCCAGCAGCCAAGGTAGCGGGGGATACAATGAGCAGTTCTTC
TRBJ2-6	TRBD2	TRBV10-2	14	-	CASSRGAGANVLTF	TGCGCCAGCAGTCGGGGGGCTGGGGCCAACGTCCTGACTTTC
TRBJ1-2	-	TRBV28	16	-	CASSPPMNTRGYGYTF	TGTGCCAGCAGCCCTCCCATGAATACACGGGGCTATGGCTACACCTTC
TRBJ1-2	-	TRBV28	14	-	CASSSSGETYGYTF	TGTGCCAGCAGTTCCTCAGGGGAAACCTATGGCTACACCTTC
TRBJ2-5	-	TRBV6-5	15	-	CASGLQGALGETQYF	TGTGCCAGCGGCCTACAGGGAGCCCTGGGGGAGACCCAGTACTTC
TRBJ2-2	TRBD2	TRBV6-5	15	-	CASSFDGGDTGELFF	TGTGCCAGCAGTTTCGACGGGGGGGACACCGGGGAGCTGTTTTTT
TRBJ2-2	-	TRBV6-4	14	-	CASRGRKCTGELFF	TGTGCCAGCAGGGGCAGAAAATGCACCGGGGAGCTGTTTTTT
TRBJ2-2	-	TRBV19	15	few	CASSVDGANTGELFF	TGTGCCAGTAGCGTGGATGGCGCGAACACCGGGGAGCTGTTTTTT
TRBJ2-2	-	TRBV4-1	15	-	CASSQVLRDTGELFF	TGCGCCAGCAGCCAAGTACTCCGAGACACCGGGGAGCTGTTTTTT
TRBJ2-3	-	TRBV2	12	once	CASRESTDTQYF	TGTGCCAGCAGGGAGAGCACAGATACGCAGTATTTT
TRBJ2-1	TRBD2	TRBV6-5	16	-	CASSYGVGRVDNEQFF	TGTGCCAGCAGTTACGGTGTGGGGAGGGTTGACAATGAGCAGTTCTTC
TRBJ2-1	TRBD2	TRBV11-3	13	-	CASELGGGSEQFF	TGTGCCAGCGAGCTCGGGGGGGGAAGCGAGCAGTTCTTC
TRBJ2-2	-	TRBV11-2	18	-	CASSLISHRVENTGELFF	TGTGCCAGCAGCTTAATTTCCCACAGGGTGGAAAACACCGGGGAGCTGTTTTTT
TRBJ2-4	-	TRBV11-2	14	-	CASTRRGDGEPQYF	TGTGCCAGCACCCGCCGGGGCGATGGGGAGCCTCAGTACTTC
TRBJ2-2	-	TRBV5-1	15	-	CASSLMGAQTGELFF	TGCGCCAGCAGCTTGATGGGGGCGCAAACCGGGGAGCTGTTTTTT
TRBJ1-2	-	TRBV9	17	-	CASSPTGGPFANYGYTF	TGTGCCAGCAGCCCGACGGGGGGGCCGTTCGCAAACTATGGCTACACCTTC
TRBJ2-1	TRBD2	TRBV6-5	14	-	CASSYGDYSGEQFF	TGTGCCAGCAGTTACGGGGACTACAGCGGTGAGCAGTTCTTC
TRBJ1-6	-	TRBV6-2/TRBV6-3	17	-	CASSPKSESSYNSPLHF	TGTGCCAGCAGCCCTAAGTCGGAGAGCTCCTATAATTCACCCCTCCACTTT
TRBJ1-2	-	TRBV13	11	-	CASSFDYGYTF	TGTGCCAGCAGCTTTGACTATGGCTACACCTTC
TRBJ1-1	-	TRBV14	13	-	CASNQGLNTEAFF	TGTGCCAGCAACCAGGGTCTGAACACTGAAGCTTTCTTT
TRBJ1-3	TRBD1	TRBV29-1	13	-	CSTRQGSGNTIYF	TGCAGCACCAGACAGGGTTCTGGAAACACCATATATTTT
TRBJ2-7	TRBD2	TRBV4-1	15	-	CASSQTSGSSYEQYF	TGCGCCAGCAGCCAAACTAGCGGGAGTTCCTACGAGCAGTACTTC
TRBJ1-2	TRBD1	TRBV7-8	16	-	CASSPVPGQGEGGYTF	TGTGCCAGCAGCCCTGTCCCGGGACAGGGGGAGGGTGGCTACACCTTC
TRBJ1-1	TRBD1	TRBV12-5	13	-	CASGLGGDREAFF	TGTGCTAGTGGTTTGGGGGGGGACAGGGAAGCTTTCTTT
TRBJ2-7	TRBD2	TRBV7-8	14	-	CASSLGTRFDEQYF	TGTGCCAGCAGCTTAGGGACTAGATTCGACGAGCAGTACTTC
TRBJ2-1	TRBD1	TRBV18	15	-	CASSPSTGVYNEQFF	TGTGCCAGCTCACCATCGACAGGGGTCTACAATGAGCAGTTCTTC
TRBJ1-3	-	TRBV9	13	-	CASSRFSGNTIYF	TGTGCCAGCAGCCGATTCTCTGGAAACACCATATATTTT
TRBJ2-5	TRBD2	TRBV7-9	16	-	CASSLVVTSGQETQYF	TGTGCCAGCAGCTTAGTCGTAACTAGCGGGCAAGAGACCCAGTACTTC
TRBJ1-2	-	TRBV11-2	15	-	CASSSQWRASYGYTF	TGTGCCAGCAGCTCCCAGTGGCGGGCGAGCTATGGCTACACCTTC
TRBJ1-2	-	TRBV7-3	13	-	CASSSGTNYGYTF	TGTGCCAGCAGCTCTGGGACTAACTATGGCTACACCTTC
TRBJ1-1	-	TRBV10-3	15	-	CAISDRAGRNTEAFF	TGTGCCATCAGTGATCGGGCAGGGAGGAACACTGAAGCTTTCTTT
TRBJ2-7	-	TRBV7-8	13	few	CASSPPMRDEQYF	TGTGCCAGCAGCCCCCCGATGAGAGACGAGCAGTACTTC
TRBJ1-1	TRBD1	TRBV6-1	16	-	CASSETGQGLNTEAFF	TGTGCCAGCAGTGAAACTGGACAGGGACTGAACACTGAAGCTTTCTTT
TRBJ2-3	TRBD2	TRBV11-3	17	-	CASSMRASGGGADTQYF	TGTGCCAGCAGCATGCGGGCTAGCGGGGGCGGAGCAGATACGCAGTATTTT
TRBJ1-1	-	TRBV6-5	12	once	CASTDTRAEAFF	TGTGCCAGCACCGATACCAGGGCTGAAGCTTTCTTT
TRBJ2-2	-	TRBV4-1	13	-	CASSQVGRGELFF	TGCGCCAGCAGCCAAGTTGGCAGAGGGGAGCTGTTTTTT
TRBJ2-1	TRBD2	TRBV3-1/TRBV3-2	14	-	CASKKTSGDGEQFF	TGTGCCAGCAAAAAGACTAGCGGGGACGGGGAGCAGTTCTTC
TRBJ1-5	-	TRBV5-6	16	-	CASSNLQGFSNQPQHF	TGTGCCAGCAGCAACCTCCAGGGATTTAGCAATCAGCCCCAGCATTTT
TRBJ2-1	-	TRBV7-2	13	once	CASSFGRYNEQFF	TGTGCCAGCAGCTTCGGGCGCTACAATGAGCAGTTCTTC
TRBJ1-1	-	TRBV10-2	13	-	CASILTSNTEAFF	TGCGCCAGCATTTTGACGTCGAACACTGAAGCTTTCTTT
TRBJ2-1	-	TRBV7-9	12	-	CASSLERGEQFF	TGTGCCAGCAGCTTAGAACGGGGGGAGCAGTTCTTC
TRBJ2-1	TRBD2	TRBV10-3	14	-	CATLAGGLYNEQFF	TGTGCCACCCTAGCGGGAGGTCTGTACAATGAGCAGTTCTTC
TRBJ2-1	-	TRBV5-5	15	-	CASSAGQNSYNEQFF	TGTGCCAGCAGCGCTGGACAGAACTCCTACAATGAGCAGTTCTTC
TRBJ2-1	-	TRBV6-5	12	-	CASSRGVHEQFF	TGTGCCAGCAGCAGAGGGGTTCATGAGCAGTTCTTC
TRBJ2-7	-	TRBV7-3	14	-	CASSLMGDSYEQYF	TGTGCCAGCAGCTTAATGGGGGACTCCTACGAGCAGTACTTC
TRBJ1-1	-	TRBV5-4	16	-	CASSLGGAQGRTEAFF	TGTGCCAGCAGCTTGGGGGGGGCACAGGGACGCACTGAAGCTTTCTTT
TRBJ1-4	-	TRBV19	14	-	CASSQPGFNEKLFF	TGTGCCAGTAGTCAGCCGGGATTCAATGAAAAACTGTTTTTT
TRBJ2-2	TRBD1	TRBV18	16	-	CASSLSGQQNTGELFF	TGTGCCAGCTCACTGTCGGGACAGCAGAACACCGGGGAGCTGTTTTTT